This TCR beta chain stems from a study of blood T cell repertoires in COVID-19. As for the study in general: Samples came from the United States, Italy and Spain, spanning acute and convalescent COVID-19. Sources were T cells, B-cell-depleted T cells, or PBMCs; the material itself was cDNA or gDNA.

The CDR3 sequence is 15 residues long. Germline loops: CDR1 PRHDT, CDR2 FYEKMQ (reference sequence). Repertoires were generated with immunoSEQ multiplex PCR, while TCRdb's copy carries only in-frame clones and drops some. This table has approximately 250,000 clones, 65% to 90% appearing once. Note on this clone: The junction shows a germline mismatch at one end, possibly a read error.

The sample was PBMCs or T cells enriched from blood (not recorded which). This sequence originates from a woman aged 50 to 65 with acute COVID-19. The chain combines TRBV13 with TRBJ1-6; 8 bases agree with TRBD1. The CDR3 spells CASSLGGQDNSPLHF. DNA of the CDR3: TGTGCCAGCAGCCTAGGGGGACAGGATAATTCACCCCTCCACTTT.